This T cell receptor (beta chain) was captured by sequencing in a study of T cell repertoires in cytomegalovirus infection. Across the whole study: Evidence of both CMV infection and a matching HLA type came from public TCR beta signatures.

TCRdb ran MiXCR on the reads and lists one entry per CDR3 protein. Counted here are roughly 180,000 distinct CDR3 sequences, roughly 30% occurring once; the ten biggest clones make up about 31%. General study findings and limits: Summed public TCR beta family frequency identified CMV carriers bearing the relevant HLA. HLA-C-restricted CMV-specific TCR beta clonotypes prevailed in the ex vivo response.

This clonotype was seen a few times. As yet, its antigen is unknown. Sequencing was done on a sample of PBMCs. This sequence originates from a human donor in good health (CMV status not recorded). Some clones in this sample may be carry-over from other donors' samples.

DNA for the CDR3: TGTGCCAGTAGTATTGAACTCCTAGCGGGGGAAATCTCTGGGGCCAACGTCCTGACTTTC. It encodes CASSIELLAGEISGANVLTF. The chain combines TRBV19 with TRBJ2-6, with 10 positions matching TRBD2. V trimming: 3 bases; J trimming: 0 bases; junction bases outside the gene matches: 11. Germline V gene lookup returns CDR1 LNHDA and CDR2 SQIVND (reference sequence). The CDR3 has 20 residues.